This T cell receptor (beta chain) comes out of a study of blood T cell repertoires in COVID-19 (dated by TCRdb to about 2020). As for the study more broadly: Collaborator samples came from the United States, Italy and Spain and covered acute and convalescent phases of COVID-19. The prospective study material was composed of cDNA or gDNA derived from T cells, B-cell-depleted T cells, or PBMCs. Subjects who had been exposed to COVID-19, were actively infected with it, or had recovered from it provided the deeply sampled blood TCRbeta repertoires that made up the dataset. A freely available public database, intended as a resource for researchers studying the immune response to SARS-CoV-2, is where the repertoires were released. Samples came from the ongoing ImmuneRACE study (first 160 participants) plus 1,254 subjects from 6 global collaborators. The sample metadata nearly always contained a de-identified subject ID, COVID-19 status, age in years and sex. Where available, HLA class I and class II types were taken from metadata supplied by the sample provider and were not determined by assay-based typing.

Points the paper makes about the study in general: How much clinical and demographic metadata was included differed by source and by participant, and the metadata was provided uncurated.

CDR1 and CDR2 are read off the germline V gene (reference sequence) as LGHDT and YNNKEL. V trim: 0 bases; J trim: 1 base; unmatched bases: 3. From cysteine to phenylalanine, the CDR3 is 16 amino acids long. Only the CDR3 part of the read is kept: 48 bases, read in frame from the first base. Another Seattle source contributed samples from volunteer blood donors who had recovered from COVID-19. Collaborating institutions collected whole blood in K2EDTA tubes following their own protocols. For TCRbeta analysis, collaborators shipped samples in one of three forms: frozen whole blood, isolated PBMCs, or DNA extracted from either of those sample types. TCRbeta CDR3 regions were amplified from genomic DNA by means of the immunoSEQ Assay, a bias-controlled multiplex PCR. The study's own analysis went as follows. Within the assay, amplification of reference gene primers was used to estimate how many nucleated cells each sample contained. To quantify the absolute abundance of each unique TCRbeta CDR3 rearrangement, sequence reads were collapsed and filtered. Productive Simpson clonality was computed per sample as the square root of Simpson's diversity index over productive rearrangements. TCRdb provides this immuneACCESS table in a form limited to in-frame rearrangements. Some clones are lacking; in checked studies, under half of them reflect an unresolved V gene, and why the rest are absent is not known. The DNA gave D and trimming, while V, J and clone size come from that table. This sample holds about 280,000 clones; about 83% were observed only once. Of the sample, roughly a tenth falls within the top ten clones.

To note about this clone: It has no known antigen specificity. No base quality information exists; no much larger clone differs at one position.

The rearranged segments are TRBV3-1 (or the pseudogene TRBV3-2) and TRBJ1-1; a stretch of 9 junction bases matches TRBD1. The receptor comes from a woman in her 50s who had recovered from COVID-19. What was sequenced was peripheral blood. The encoded CDR3 is CASSQEVGQGNTEAFF. The DNA sequence follows: TGTGCCAGCAGCCAAGAGGTGGGACAGGGGAACACTGAAGCTTTCTTT.